This TCR beta chain comes out of a study of cytomegalovirus exposure and HLA in healthy donors. On the study more broadly: Assignment to the Caucasian-associated ancestry cluster applied to approximately 79% of the approximately 360 genotyped donors.

This CDR3 is 17 amino acids long. V was clipped by 3 bases and J by 2 bases, with 18 bases between them. Looked up from germline, CDR1 is SGHTS and CDR2 is YDEGEE. This clone was counted a single time. Its antigen is not identified. PCR amplification relied on 60 Vbeta primers (plus 13 Jbeta primers). Sequencing was performed with immunoSEQ multiplex PCR; in TCRdb, only in-frame clones are kept and a portion is missing. The table includes approximately 120,000 clones, just under 75% detected once. Study-wide findings and caveats: Roughly uniform sequencing depth across donors was assumed, possibly incorrectly.

The V gene is TRBV5-8, the J gene TRBJ1-5; maybe TRBD1 (6 bases). Sequencing input: PBMCs. The TCR sequence derives from a man between 60 and 75 years old in good health and CMV-seropositive. The CDR3 coding sequence is TGTGCCAGCAGCTCAACCTGGGGGCGAGTTGGCAATCAGCCCCAGCATTTT. As protein: CASSSTWGRVGNQPQHF.